The source of this TCR beta chain is a study of blood T cell repertoires in COVID-19. Overall study: The analysed material was cDNA or gDNA that came from T cells, B-cell-depleted T cells, or PBMCs.

The CDR3 has 14 residues. V shed 5 bases and J shed 5 bases, with 12 bases lying between them. Germline lookup yields CDR1 KGHSH and CDR2 LQKENI. Original analysis: The authors estimated nucleated cell counts from reference gene primer amplification. Data came from immunoSEQ multiplex PCR; TCRdb stores just in-frame clones and leaves some out. The V and J calls and clone size are taken from that table; D and trimming were inferred from the DNA. This table has approximately 180,000 clones, 90% appearing once. This TCR was sampled from a man in his fifties or sixties with acute or convalescent COVID-19. The chain links TRBV18 to TRBJ2-2; tentatively, D is TRBD1 (5 bases). The specimen was peripheral blood. CDR3 region: CASSTATGTGELFF. The CDR3 DNA reads as TGTGCCAGCTCAACCGCCACAGGAACCGGGGAGCTGTTTTTT.